Listed below are T cell receptor beta chains from one sample, sequenced in a study of blood T cells in healthy people across ages. One entry per CDR3 protein results from TCRdb running MiXCR on the 5' RACE reads. The sample includes about 600,000 distinct CDR3 sequences, around 48% of them seen just once. The specimen sequenced was blood. All receptors come from a man aged 80 or over in good health. The CDR3 runs from the conserved cysteine through the conserved F or W. The order of the fields is D gene, V gene, J gene, clone size, CDR3 DNA, CDR3 protein. The D gene is left open where the match is weak. Not all rows give a size; the values are once, few, many and, for expanded clones, a class.

d_gene: .
v_gene: TRBV20-1
j_gene: TRBJ1-2
abundance: .
CDR3nt: TGCAGTTCCAGCTATGGCTACACCTTC
CDR3aa: CSSSYGYTF

d_gene: .
v_gene: TRBV29-1
j_gene: TRBJ2-7
abundance: few
CDR3nt: TGCAGCGTTCACCATGGGGGATGGGATGAGCAGTACTTC
CDR3aa: CSVHHGGWDEQYF

d_gene: .
v_gene: TRBV5-1
j_gene: TRBJ2-1
abundance: .
CDR3nt: TGCGCCAGCAGCCCTGATCACGGGAGCTCCTACAATGAGCAGTTCTTC
CDR3aa: CASSPDHGSSYNEQFF

d_gene: .
v_gene: TRBV9
j_gene: TRBJ2-3
abundance: few
CDR3nt: TGTGCCAGCAGCGTAGCTCTCGGCTCTAGCACAGATACGCAGTATTTT
CDR3aa: CASSVALGSSTDTQYF

d_gene: .
v_gene: TRBV6-6
j_gene: TRBJ1-6
abundance: many
CDR3nt: TGTGCCAGCAGTTACTCGAAGGGGGAGGATAATTCACCCCTCCACTTT
CDR3aa: CASSYSKGEDNSPLHF

d_gene: .
v_gene: TRBV25-1
j_gene: TRBJ2-3
abundance: .
CDR3nt: TGTGCCAGTAGTGATCATGGCGGAAACACAGATACGCAGTATTTT
CDR3aa: CASSDHGGNTDTQYF

d_gene: .
v_gene: TRBV4-1
j_gene: TRBJ2-7
abundance: .
CDR3nt: TGCGCCAGCAGCCAAGTGCGAGGCGAGCAGTACTTC
CDR3aa: CASSQVRGEQYF

d_gene: TRBD1
v_gene: TRBV3-1
j_gene: TRBJ1-4
abundance: .
CDR3nt: TGTGCCAGCAGCCAACCGGACAGGGATACTGAAAAACTGTTTTTT
CDR3aa: CASSQPDRDTEKLFF

d_gene: .
v_gene: TRBV6-5
j_gene: TRBJ2-7
abundance: .
CDR3nt: TGTGCCAGCAGTTACAACGTCAGAGCCTACGAGCAGTACTTC
CDR3aa: CASSYNVRAYEQYF

d_gene: .
v_gene: TRBV6-5
j_gene: TRBJ1-2
abundance: many
CDR3nt: TGTGCCAGCAGTTCCTATATTAACTATGGCTACACCTTC
CDR3aa: CASSSYINYGYTF

d_gene: TRBD1
v_gene: TRBV7-3
j_gene: TRBJ2-6
abundance: .
CDR3nt: TGTGCCAGCAGCATACAGGGGACCCCCAACTCTGGGGCCAACGTCCTGACTTTC
CDR3aa: CASSIQGTPNSGANVLTF

d_gene: TRBD1
v_gene: TRBV7-9
j_gene: TRBJ1-6
abundance: .
CDR3nt: TGTGCCAGCAGCACGAGGGGACAGGATAATTCACCCCTCCACTTT
CDR3aa: CASSTRGQDNSPLHF

d_gene: .
v_gene: TRBV6-5
j_gene: TRBJ2-7
abundance: many
CDR3nt: TGTGCCAGCAGTTCGGGGTCCTTTTTCTACGAGCAGTACTTC
CDR3aa: CASSSGSFFYEQYF

d_gene: TRBD1
v_gene: TRBV12-3/TRBV12-4
j_gene: TRBJ1-5
abundance: .
CDR3nt: TGTGCCAGCAGTCACAGGGGCTCTCAGCCCCAGCATTTT
CDR3aa: CASSHRGSQPQHF

d_gene: TRBD2
v_gene: TRBV5-1
j_gene: TRBJ2-3
abundance: .
CDR3nt: TGCGCCAGCAGCCAGACTAGCGGGGGGGCCGGTACGCAGTATTTT
CDR3aa: CASSQTSGGAGTQYF

d_gene: TRBD2
v_gene: TRBV7-2
j_gene: TRBJ2-3
abundance: .
CDR3nt: TGTGCCAGCAGCTTAGGGACTAGCGGAGATACGCAGTATTTT
CDR3aa: CASSLGTSGDTQYF

d_gene: TRBD2
v_gene: TRBV20-1
j_gene: TRBJ2-1
abundance: .
CDR3nt: TGCAGTGCTAGAGTCCCTAGCGGGGGGGGTCGCTACAATGAGCAGTTCTTC
CDR3aa: CSARVPSGGGRYNEQFF

d_gene: .
v_gene: TRBV7-3
j_gene: TRBJ2-1
abundance: .
CDR3nt: TGTGCCAGCAGCGATCAGGGAACGGGGGAGCAGTTCTTC
CDR3aa: CASSDQGTGEQFF

d_gene: TRBD1
v_gene: TRBV27
j_gene: TRBJ2-1
abundance: .
CDR3nt: TGTGCCAGCAGTCCCGAGGGACAGTCTGAATACAATGAGCAGTTCTTC
CDR3aa: CASSPEGQSEYNEQFF

d_gene: .
v_gene: TRBV20-1
j_gene: TRBJ2-1
abundance: .
CDR3nt: TGCAGTGCTAGATTCGGGGGCGCGGTAAATGAGCAGTTCTTC
CDR3aa: CSARFGGAVNEQFF

d_gene: .
v_gene: TRBV5-1
j_gene: TRBJ2-5
abundance: .
CDR3nt: TGCGCCAGCAGCCGGGGGACAAGCACTCCAGAGACCCAGTACTTC
CDR3aa: CASSRGTSTPETQYF

d_gene: TRBD2
v_gene: TRBV12-3/TRBV12-4
j_gene: TRBJ2-7
abundance: few
CDR3nt: TGTGCCAGCAGAGAAAGCGGGAGGACCTACGAGCAGTACTTC
CDR3aa: CASRESGRTYEQYF

d_gene: TRBD1
v_gene: TRBV25-1
j_gene: TRBJ1-2
abundance: .
CDR3nt: TGTGCCAGTCACCCCGGGACAGGGATGGGCGGCTACACCTTC
CDR3aa: CASHPGTGMGGYTF

d_gene: .
v_gene: TRBV7-9
j_gene: TRBJ2-1
abundance: .
CDR3nt: TGTGCCAGCAGCTTCGGGTACGATGGGAATGAGCAGTTCTTC
CDR3aa: CASSFGYDGNEQFF

d_gene: TRBD2
v_gene: TRBV7-2
j_gene: TRBJ2-3
abundance: .
CDR3nt: TGTGCCAGCAACTTAGCGGGGCTTAGCACAGATACGCAGTATTTT
CDR3aa: CASNLAGLSTDTQYF

d_gene: .
v_gene: TRBV5-1
j_gene: TRBJ2-5
abundance: few
CDR3nt: TGCGCCAGCAGACGTGGCGGGACAGAGACCCAGTACTTC
CDR3aa: CASRRGGTETQYF

d_gene: .
v_gene: TRBV7-2
j_gene: TRBJ2-7
abundance: .
CDR3nt: TGTGCCAGCAGCTTAGGATCATCGGGGCCCGAGAGCTCCTACGAGCAGTACTTC
CDR3aa: CASSLGSSGPESSYEQYF

d_gene: .
v_gene: TRBV6-2/TRBV6-3
j_gene: TRBJ2-1
abundance: few
CDR3nt: TGTGCCAGCAGTTACTCGGTGGGGCGGGTTGAGCAGTTCTTC
CDR3aa: CASSYSVGRVEQFF

d_gene: TRBD1
v_gene: TRBV7-2
j_gene: TRBJ2-3
abundance: once
CDR3nt: TGTGCCAGCAGCCGCAGGGACAGGCGAAGCACGGATACGCAGTATTTT
CDR3aa: CASSRRDRRSTDTQYF

d_gene: .
v_gene: TRBV4-3
j_gene: TRBJ1-4
abundance: .
CDR3nt: TGCGCCAGCAGCCAAGAGGCACGGGGGGCCACTAATGAAAAACTGTTTTTT
CDR3aa: CASSQEARGATNEKLFF

d_gene: TRBD1
v_gene: TRBV6-2/TRBV6-3
j_gene: TRBJ1-2
abundance: .
CDR3nt: TGTGCCAGCAGTCACTACCGCCTCGACAGGGATAACTCCTACTATGGCTACACCTTC
CDR3aa: CASSHYRLDRDNSYYGYTF

d_gene: .
v_gene: TRBV4-3
j_gene: TRBJ2-1
abundance: .
CDR3nt: TGCGCCAGCAGCCATGCCGGGACCTCCAATGAGCAGTTCTTC
CDR3aa: CASSHAGTSNEQFF

d_gene: .
v_gene: TRBV25-1
j_gene: TRBJ1-6
abundance: .
CDR3nt: TGTGCCAGCAGTGAATACAGTAATAATTCACCCCTCCACTTT
CDR3aa: CASSEYSNNSPLHF

d_gene: .
v_gene: TRBV30
j_gene: TRBJ1-1
abundance: once
CDR3nt: TGTGCCGGGAGGGCAAACACTGAAGCTTTCTTT
CDR3aa: CAGRANTEAFF

d_gene: .
v_gene: TRBV12-3/TRBV12-4
j_gene: TRBJ2-7
abundance: many
CDR3nt: TGCGCCAGCAGCTTGGAGGGCAGCCTCTACGAGCAGTACTTC
CDR3aa: CASSLEGSLYEQYF